This T cell receptor (beta chain) was documented in a study of blood T cell repertoires in COVID-19. Study-level background: PBMCs, B-cell-depleted T cells, or T cells provided the cDNA or gDNA that made up the material.

Germline CDR1 MNHEY, CDR2 SVGAGI. Trimming at V came to 2 bases and at J to 7 bases, leaving 8 bases not matched to a gene. This CDR3 is 15 amino acids long. The data were produced by immunoSEQ multiplex PCR, yet TCRdb's version contains in-frame clones alone and is incomplete. The table has roughly 250,000 clones, 87% seen once; the top ten hold just over 2.5%. The sequenced material came from PBMCs or T cells enriched from blood (not recorded which). This sequence originates from a woman in her twenties or thirties with acute COVID-19. The chain couples TRBV6-5 to TRBJ1-2; the match to TRBD1 covers 9 bases. Here the CDR3 reads CASSYKGQGMSGYTF. For the CDR3, the DNA is TGTGCCAGCAGTTACAAAGGACAGGGGATGAGTGGCTACACCTTC.